The clone carrying this TCR beta chain was detected once. What it binds is unknown. This record comes from a study of T cell responses to AZD1222 COVID-19 vaccine. TCRdb keeps only in-frame clones here, not all; method: immunoSEQ multiplex PCR. Altogether about 91,000 clones are present, 90% to 95% being singletons, with the ten largest covering approximately 3.1%. CDR3 size: 15 residues. J was trimmed by 7 bases and V by 5 bases; bases with no gene match: 9. The germline V gene has CDR1 MNHNS and CDR2 SASEGT. General study findings and limits: Of the AZD1222 recipients, only 5 or 6 were seropositive at baseline.

V usage is TRBV6-1 and J usage is TRBJ2-1, with 9 positions matching TRBD1. Source: peripheral blood, taken 28 days after the second AZD1222 dose. The sequence was collected from an adult who received the AZD1222 COVID-19 vaccine. Written as DNA, the CDR3 is TGTGCCAGCAGTACCAGGGACAGGGAGGTTAATGAGCAGTTCTTC. Amino acids: CASSTRDREVNEQFF.